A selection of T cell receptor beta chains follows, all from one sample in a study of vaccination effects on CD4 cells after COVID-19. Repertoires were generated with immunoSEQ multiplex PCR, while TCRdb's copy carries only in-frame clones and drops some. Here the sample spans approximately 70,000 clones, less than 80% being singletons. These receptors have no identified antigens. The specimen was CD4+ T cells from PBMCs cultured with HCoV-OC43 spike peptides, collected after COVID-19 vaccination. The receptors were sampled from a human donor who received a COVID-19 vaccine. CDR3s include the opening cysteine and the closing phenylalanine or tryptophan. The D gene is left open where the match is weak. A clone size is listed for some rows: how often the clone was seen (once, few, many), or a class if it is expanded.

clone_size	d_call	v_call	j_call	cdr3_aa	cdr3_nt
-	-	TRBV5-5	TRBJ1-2	CASSLGFQDGGNYGYTF	TGTGCCAGCAGCTTGGGGTTCCAGGACGGGGGTAACTATGGCTACACCTTC
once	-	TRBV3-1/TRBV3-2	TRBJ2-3	CASSQAEGTQYF	TGTGCCAGCAGCCAGGCAGAGGGGACGCAGTATTTT
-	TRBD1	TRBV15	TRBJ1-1	CATSTHRGGVLNTEAFF	TGTGCCACCAGCACCCACAGGGGGGGCGTATTGAACACTGAAGCTTTCTTT
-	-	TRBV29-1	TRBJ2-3	CSVKSPRLQITDTQYF	TGCAGCGTTAAAAGTCCGAGACTTCAGATCACAGATACGCAGTATTTT
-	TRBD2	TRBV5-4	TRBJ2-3	CASSSAGGLTDTQYF	TGTGCCAGCAGCTCGGCGGGGGGTCTCACAGATACGCAGTATTTT
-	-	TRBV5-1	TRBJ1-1	CASSSVRGAEAFF	TGCGCCAGCAGCTCAGTCCGGGGGGCTGAAGCTTTCTTT
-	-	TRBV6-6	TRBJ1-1	CASSYPSLGGTEAFF	TGTGCCAGCAGTTATCCGAGTCTGGGGGGCACTGAAGCTTTCTTT
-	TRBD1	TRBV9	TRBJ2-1	CASSPQGASDEQFF	TGTGCCAGCAGCCCTCAGGGGGCGAGCGATGAGCAGTTCTTC
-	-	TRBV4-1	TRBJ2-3	CASSLLAGPRPDTQYF	TGCGCCAGCAGCCTTCTCGCGGGGCCTCGCCCCGATACGCAGTATTTT
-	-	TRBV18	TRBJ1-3	CASSPYSDSGNTIYF	TGTGCCAGCTCACCATACAGCGACTCTGGAAACACCATATATTTT
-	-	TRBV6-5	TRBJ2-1	CASSPKGTEQFF	TGTGCCAGCAGCCCGAAGGGGACAGAGCAGTTCTTC